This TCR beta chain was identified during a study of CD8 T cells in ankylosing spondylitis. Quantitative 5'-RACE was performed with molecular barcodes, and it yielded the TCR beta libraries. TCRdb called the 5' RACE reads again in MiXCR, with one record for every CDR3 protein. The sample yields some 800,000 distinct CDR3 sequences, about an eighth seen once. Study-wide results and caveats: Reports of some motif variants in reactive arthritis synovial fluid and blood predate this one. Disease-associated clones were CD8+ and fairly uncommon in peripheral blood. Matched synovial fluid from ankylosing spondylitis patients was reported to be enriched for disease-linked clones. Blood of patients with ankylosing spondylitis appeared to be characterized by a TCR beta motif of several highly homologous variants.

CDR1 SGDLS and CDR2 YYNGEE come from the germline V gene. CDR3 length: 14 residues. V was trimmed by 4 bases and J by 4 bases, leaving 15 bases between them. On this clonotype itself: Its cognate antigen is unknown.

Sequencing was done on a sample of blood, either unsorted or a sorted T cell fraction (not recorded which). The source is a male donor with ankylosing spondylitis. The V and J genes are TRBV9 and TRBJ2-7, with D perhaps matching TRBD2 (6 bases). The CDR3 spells CASSRGGVWYEQYF. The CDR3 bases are TGTGCCAGCAGCCGAGGCGGGGTTTGGTACGAGCAGTACTTC.